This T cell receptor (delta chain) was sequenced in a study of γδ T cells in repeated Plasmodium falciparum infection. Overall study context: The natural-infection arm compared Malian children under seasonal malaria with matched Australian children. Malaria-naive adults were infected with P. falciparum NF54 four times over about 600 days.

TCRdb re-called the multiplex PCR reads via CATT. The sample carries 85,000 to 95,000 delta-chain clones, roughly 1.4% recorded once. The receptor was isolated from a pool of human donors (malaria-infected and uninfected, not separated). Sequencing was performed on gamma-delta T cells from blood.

The CDR3 loop reads CALGERGGSGGWRYTDKLIF. CDR3 bases: TGTGCTCTTGGGGAACGGGGGGGGAGTGGGGGATGGAGGTACACCGATAAACTCATCTTT. The V gene is uncalled and the J gene is TRDJ1; the table's D call of TRDD3 was not tested on the DNA. The CDR3 covers 20 residues.